The rows below give T cell receptor beta chains drawn from one sample of a study of vaccination effects on CD4 cells after COVID-19. For these receptors, no antigen is known. The method was immunoSEQ multiplex PCR; TCRdb's version includes in-frame clones alone and lacks a portion of them. The sample consists of 40,000 or so clones, 65% to 80% of them appearing once. The sequencing used CD4+ T cells from PBMCs cultured without peptide, collected before COVID-19 vaccination. The receptor source for this set is a human donor who received a COVID-19 vaccine. The CDR3 runs from the conserved cysteine through the conserved F or W. D genes are given only for firm matches. A clone size is listed for some rows: how often the clone was seen (once, few, many), or a class if it is expanded.

V gene,J gene,D gene,clone size,CDR3 DNA,CDR3 protein
TRBV6-5,TRBJ1-1,NA,few,TGTGCCAGCAGTTACCGAGTGAACACTGAAGCTTTCTTT,CASSYRVNTEAFF
TRBV16,TRBJ1-3,NA,NA,TGTGCCAGCAGCCAACAGGGCCTCTCTGGAAACACCATATATTTT,CASSQQGLSGNTIYF
TRBV18,TRBJ1-1,NA,NA,TGTGCCAGCTCTGAGGCGCAGAACACTGAAGCTTTCTTT,CASSEAQNTEAFF
TRBV19,TRBJ1-2,NA,once,TGTGCCAGTAGTACAGGGGAAGGCAACTATGGCTACACCTTC,CASSTGEGNYGYTF
TRBV12-3/TRBV12-4,TRBJ2-6,NA,NA,TGTGCCAGCACACTTGGGGGGGCCAACGTCCTGACTTTC,CASTLGGANVLTF
TRBV5-1,TRBJ1-1,TRBD1,few,TGCGCCAGCAGCGAAGGACCGACAGGGGCGAACACTGAAGCTTTCTTT,CASSEGPTGANTEAFF
TRBV7-8,TRBJ2-7,NA,NA,TGTGCCAGCAGCTTAGTAACATCCTCCTACGAGCAGTACTTC,CASSLVTSSYEQYF
TRBV6-5,TRBJ1-3,TRBD1,few,TGTGCCAGCGGGACAGGGGCCTTCTCTGGAAACACCATATATTTT,CASGTGAFSGNTIYF
TRBV7-8,TRBJ2-5,NA,NA,TGTGCCAGCAGCTTGGGCAGGGCTTACCCCCGCGCGGAGACCCAGTACTTC,CASSLGRAYPRAETQYF
TRBV3-1/TRBV3-2,TRBJ2-7,NA,NA,TGTGCCAGCAGCCAGGGGACCTACGAGCAGTACTTC,CASSQGTYEQYF
TRBV7-9,TRBJ1-2,NA,few,TGTGCCAGCAGCCCGACCGGGGGATATGGCTACACCTTC,CASSPTGGYGYTF
TRBV10-3,TRBJ2-2,TRBD2,few,TGTGCCATCAGCCCCCGTGGCGGGGGGGCTTCCGGGGAGCTGTTTTTT,CAISPRGGGASGELFF
TRBV7-2,TRBJ1-1,TRBD1,NA,TGTGCCAGCGGCCTAGGGGGCTCGAACACTGAAGCTTTCTTT,CASGLGGSNTEAFF
TRBV2,TRBJ2-3,TRBD2,NA,TGTGCCAGCAGAGCGCGGACTAGCGCTGTTTCAGATACGCAGTATTTT,CASRARTSAVSDTQYF
TRBV4-1,TRBJ1-4,NA,NA,TGCGCCAGCAGCCCTAGGGGTGGGGGGGGTGAAAAACTGTTTTTT,CASSPRGGGGEKLFF
TRBV10-3,TRBJ2-3,TRBD2,NA,TGTGCCATCAGTGAAGGGACTAGCGGGGGGGCCGGCGCAGATACGCAGTATTTT,CAISEGTSGGAGADTQYF
TRBV15,TRBJ2-7,TRBD2,NA,TGTGCCACCAGCAGAGGTTACGCCGGGACTAGCGGGAGGGCCGAAAGGTACGAGCAGTACTTC,CATSRGYAGTSGRAERYEQYF
TRBV7-2,TRBJ2-3,TRBD2,few,TGTGCCAGCAGCAATATTGGGGGGAGGGCCACGCAGTATTTT,CASSNIGGRATQYF
TRBV6-1,TRBJ1-5,NA,NA,TGTGCCAGCAGTGAAGGGTCAGGGCGTCAGCCCCAGCATTTT,CASSEGSGRQPQHF
TRBV18,TRBJ1-1,NA,NA,TGTGCCAGCTCCGTTGGGGGCACTGAAGCTTTCTTT,CASSVGGTEAFF
TRBV4-1,TRBJ1-6,NA,NA,TGCGCCAGCACTGGAGGGACAAGCTCCTATAATTCACCCCTCCACTTT,CASTGGTSSYNSPLHF
TRBV19,TRBJ1-1,NA,NA,TGTGCCAGTAGTATAGCGGGGGGTGGGAGCACTGAAGCTTTCTTT,CASSIAGGGSTEAFF
TRBV9,TRBJ2-4,NA,NA,TGTGCCAGCAGCGCTACCCTTGGGGGTGGCGGCATTCAGTACTTC,CASSATLGGGGIQYF
TRBV2,TRBJ1-4,TRBD1,NA,TGTGCCAGCAGTGGAGGACAGGGAGGAGAAAAACTGTTTTTT,CASSGGQGGEKLFF
TRBV6-4,TRBJ1-2,TRBD1,NA,TGTGCCAGCAGCCCGGGACAGAACTATGGCTACACCTTC,CASSPGQNYGYTF
TRBV6-5,TRBJ2-7,TRBD2,NA,TGTGCCAGCAGTTACTCCCTAGCGGGAATATCGTACGAGCAGTACTTC,CASSYSLAGISYEQYF
TRBV5-6,TRBJ1-5,NA,NA,TGTGCCAGCAGCCTTACCACACGAATTAATCAGCCCCAGCATTTT,CASSLTTRINQPQHF
TRBV20-1,TRBJ1-3,NA,few,TGCAGTGCTGGTGGAGAGGCTGGAAACACCATATATTTT,CSAGGEAGNTIYF
TRBV19,TRBJ2-5,TRBD2,NA,TGTGCCAGTAGTACCGCTAGCGGGGGGCTCCAAGAGACCCAGTACTTC,CASSTASGGLQETQYF
TRBV28,TRBJ2-7,TRBD2,NA,TGTGCCAGCACTCTTAGCGGGAGGAGCTCCTACGAGCAGTACTTC,CASTLSGRSSYEQYF
TRBV19,TRBJ1-5,TRBD1,NA,TGTGCCAGTAGTATAAGTCCAGGGGGCGGTCAGCCCCAGCATTTT,CASSISPGGGQPQHF
TRBV5-1,TRBJ2-5,TRBD1,NA,TGCGCCAGCAGCCTTACGGGACAGGCTGGCCAAGAGACCCAGTACTTC,CASSLTGQAGQETQYF
TRBV27,TRBJ2-1,TRBD2,once,TGTGCCAGCAGTTCCCGATACATAGCGGGAGTAGGCAATGAGCAGTTCTTC,CASSSRYIAGVGNEQFF
TRBV14,TRBJ2-5,NA,NA,TGTGCCAGCAGCCAAGACGGTGCGACCCAAGAGACCCAGTACTTC,CASSQDGATQETQYF
TRBV5-4,TRBJ2-5,TRBD2,NA,TGTGCCAGCAGGCAGCCCGGGACTAGCGGGGAAGAGACCCAGTACTTC,CASRQPGTSGEETQYF
TRBV7-8,TRBJ2-7,TRBD2,NA,TGTGCCAGCAGCTTAGTAACTAGCGGGAGGGGGAGCGAGCAGTACTTC,CASSLVTSGRGSEQYF
TRBV11-2,TRBJ2-2,NA,few,TGTGCCAGCAGCTTAACCCCCGGGGGAACCGGGGAGCTGTTTTTT,CASSLTPGGTGELFF
TRBV19,TRBJ2-7,TRBD1,once,TGTGCCAGTAGTACCGCAAGGGGACAGACCCCACCCTACGAGCAGTACTTC,CASSTARGQTPPYEQYF
TRBV2,TRBJ2-4,NA,NA,TGTGCCAGCAGCCCCGGGACAACAGCCAAAAACATTCAGTACTTC,CASSPGTTAKNIQYF